This T cell receptor (beta chain) comes out of a study of PD-L1 blockade in urothelial cancer. Study at large: Most patients, about 85% of the roughly 30, were males with bladder-origin cancer.

TCRdb's copy holds only in-frame clones and misses some; the assay was immunoSEQ multiplex PCR. The sample lists just under 45,000 clones; around nine tenths were seen once. CDR1 is MGHRA, CDR2 YSYEKL, per germline. Trimming cost V 0 bases and J 6 bases, with 18 bases left between them. This CDR3 is 17 amino acids long. Sequences were derived from PBMCs, sampled around atezolizumab (anti-PD-L1) treatment. The TCR was taken from a woman aged 60-75 years with urothelial cancer. The V gene is TRBV4-1, the J gene TRBJ2-1; D call uncertain. CDR3 coding DNA: TGCGCCAGCAGCCAAGAGTTAGCTGTCCCCCTGACCAATGAGCAGTTCTTC. Translated: CASSQELAVPLTNEQFF.